This passage covers 2 T cell receptor beta chains from one sample sequenced in a study of identical twins. TCRdb itself ran the 5' RACE reads through MiXCR, one entry per CDR3 protein. The sample has some 570,000 distinct CDR3 sequences, more than 20% seen once. In addition, the sample was reused for a study of yellow fever vaccine responses in identical twins.

Sequences were obtained from CD4+ T cells sorted from blood. The origin of the receptors is a woman aged 18-30 years in good health.

This clonotype has only a few counts. This chain joins TRBV7-2 and TRBJ2-7, with 7 positions matching TRBD2. The CDR3 extends over 14 amino acids. Trimming took 0 bases from V and 4 from J; bases not matched to a gene: 3. The germline CDR1 and CDR2 sequences are SGHTA and FQGNSA. CDR3 residues: CASSLAFSGYEQYF. For the CDR3, the DNA is TGTGCCAGCAGCTTAGCGTTTAGCGGGTACGAGCAGTACTTC.

This clonotype has more than one count but fewer than ten. This sequence joins TRBV5-1 and TRBJ2-3; perhaps TRBD2 as D (7 bases). Germline V gene lookup returns CDR1 SGHRS and CDR2 YFSETQ. The V end was cut by 4 bases, the J end by 3 bases, with 18 bases between. This CDR3 spans 16 amino acids. CDR3 amino acids: CASSRTEGGLTDTQYF. The CDR3 bases are TGCGCCAGCAGCCGGACGGAGGGGGGGCTGACAGATACGCAGTATTTT.